This TCR beta chain was sequenced for a study of shared clonotypes between healthy human individuals. Donors comprised healthy HIV-negative adults lacking recent acute infections or vaccinations. Turning to this clone: The antigen is undetermined.

This CDR3 has 16 amino acids. Trimming cost V 1 base and J 0 bases, with 13 bases left between them. CDR1 is SGHAT and CDR2 is FQNNGV in the germline V gene. Each PCR replicate run on unsorted PBMC took in 300 to 350 ng DNA, around 30,000 T cell genomes. Libraries were prepared by immunoSEQ multiplex PCR; TCRdb keeps only in-frame clonotypes and omits some of them. The sample has about 520,000 clones, around four fifths seen once. Findings and caveats of the study: The authors sampled blood alone, and tissue repertoires likely differ. Genetic and exposure-history diversity was limited by the small donor number.

The chain employs TRBV11-2 and TRBJ2-7; D gene ambiguous. The specimen sequenced was PBMCs. The source is a woman in her thirties or forties in good health. Some clones in this sample may be carry-over from other donors' samples. In DNA, the CDR3 is TGTGCCAGCAGCTTAGTTCCCGGCTCATTCTCCTACGAGCAGTACTTC. Protein sequence: CASSLVPGSFSYEQYF.